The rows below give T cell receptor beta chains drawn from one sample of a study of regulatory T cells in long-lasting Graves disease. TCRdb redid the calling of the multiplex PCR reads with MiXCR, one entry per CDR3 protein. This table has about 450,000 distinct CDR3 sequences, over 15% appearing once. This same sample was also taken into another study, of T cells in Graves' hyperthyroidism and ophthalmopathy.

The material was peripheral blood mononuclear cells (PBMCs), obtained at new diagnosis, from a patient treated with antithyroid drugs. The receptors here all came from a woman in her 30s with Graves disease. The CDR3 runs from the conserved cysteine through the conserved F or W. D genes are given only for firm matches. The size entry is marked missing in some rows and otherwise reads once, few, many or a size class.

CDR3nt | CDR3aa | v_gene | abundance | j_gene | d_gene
TGTGCCAGCAGTATGCAATCCTCGGGGGCCCCAGATACGCAGTATTTT | CASSMQSSGAPDTQYF | TRBV28 | many | TRBJ2-3 | .
TGTGCCAGCAGCTCCACCCTACTAGTAGCCAATGAGCAGTTCTTC | CASSSTLLVANEQFF | TRBV7-8 | many | TRBJ2-1 | .
TGTGCCTGGGGCAGGGGTACGAACACCGGGGAGCTGTTTTTT | CAWGRGTNTGELFF | TRBV30 | many | TRBJ2-2 | .
TGTGCCAGCAGTTACTCGGGGGACAGGGCTTATGGCTACACCTTC | CASSYSGDRAYGYTF | TRBV6-2/TRBV6-3 | many | TRBJ1-2 | TRBD1
TGTGCCAGCAGTTTCTCCCCCGGGGAAGTCAATGAGCAGTTCTTC | CASSFSPGEVNEQFF | TRBV28 | . | TRBJ2-1 | .
TGTGCCAGCTCCCTAATGGCAGGCTACGAGCAGTACTTC | CASSLMAGYEQYF | TRBV27 | . | TRBJ2-7 | .
TGTGCCATCAGCCACGTGGATGGCAATCAGCCCCAGCATTTT | CAISHVDGNQPQHF | TRBV10-3 | . | TRBJ1-5 | .
TGCAGTGCTAGAGAACGGGAGAAAACCTACGAGCAGTACTTC | CSAREREKTYEQYF | TRBV20-1 | many | TRBJ2-7 | .
TGTGCCAGCAGCCCCAGGGGAACCACAGATACGCAGTATTTT | CASSPRGTTDTQYF | TRBV9 | many | TRBJ2-3 | .
TGTGCCAGCACCCCCGAGGTCGGCGCGGGAGGAGGTTCCTACGAGCAGTACTTC | CASTPEVGAGGGSYEQYF | TRBV2 | . | TRBJ2-7 | TRBD2
TGCAGTGCCACGGACTCCGGGACAACCAGGGGAGATACGCAGTATTTT | CSATDSGTTRGDTQYF | TRBV20-1 | many | TRBJ2-3 | .
TGTGCCAGCAGCCCCGGACAGTCCAACACTGAAGCTTTCTTT | CASSPGQSNTEAFF | TRBV12-3/TRBV12-4 | many | TRBJ1-1 | .
TGTGCCAGTAGTATAGATCGGCGGGGACTAGCGAGCTCCTACAATGAGCAGTTCTTC | CASSIDRRGLASSYNEQFF | TRBV19 | . | TRBJ2-1 | TRBD2
TGTGCCAGCAGTGAAGAACTAGCTGTATACTTC | CASSEELAVYF | TRBV2 | many | TRBJ2-4 | .
TGTGCCAGCAGTCGCCTGCGTGACACCGGGGAGCTGTTTTTT | CASSRLRDTGELFF | TRBV28 | many | TRBJ2-2 | .
TGCAGTGGATTGCTGGGGGTAGGGGACACTGAAGCTTTCTTT | CSGLLGVGDTEAFF | TRBV20-1 | many | TRBJ1-1 | .
TGCAGCGTTAAGGAGGGACTAGTTTTCGGGACCCAGTACTTC | CSVKEGLVFGTQYF | TRBV29-1 | many | TRBJ2-5 | TRBD2
TGTGCCAGCAGCTTAGCAGGTCCTAATCAGCCCCAGCATTTT | CASSLAGPNQPQHF | TRBV28 | many | TRBJ1-5 | .
TGTGCCAGCAAAGACCGGGACTTTTATAACTATGGCTACACCTTC | CASKDRDFYNYGYTF | TRBV28 | many | TRBJ1-2 | .
TGTGCCATTTCCCGGGACAGGGGGTATACGCAGCATTTT | CAISRDRGYTQHF | TRBV28 | few | TRBJ1-5 | TRBD1
TGTGCCACCAGTGATCCACAGAGGATGGATACGCAGTATTTT | CATSDPQRMDTQYF | TRBV24-1 | many | TRBJ2-3 | .
TGTGCCACCAGTGATTCCACAGGGACAAGGGGGCAGCCCCAGCATTTT | CATSDSTGTRGQPQHF | TRBV24-1 | . | TRBJ1-5 | .
TGTGCCAGCAATCTTTTGGGGTCAGAAAAACTGTTTTTT | CASNLLGSEKLFF | TRBV6-1 | . | TRBJ1-4 | .
TGCGCCAGCAGCTCGGCGGGCGATAACTATGGCTACACCTTC | CASSSAGDNYGYTF | TRBV5-1 | many | TRBJ1-2 | .
TGTGCCAGCAGCCAGGGACTTAACAATGAGCAGTTCTTC | CASSQGLNNEQFF | TRBV11-2 | many | TRBJ2-1 | .
TGTGCCAGCTCACCACAACAAGCGGGAGGGATCGGGGAGCTGTTTTTT | CASSPQQAGGIGELFF | TRBV18 | many | TRBJ2-2 | TRBD2
TGTGCCTGGAGTGTACGTGGGGGCCGGCAGCCCCAGCATTTT | CAWSVRGGRQPQHF | TRBV30 | many | TRBJ1-5 | .
TGTGCCAGCAGGGGACCCGGGACAGAGAGGGTTCGGGCCCAGTACTTC | CASRGPGTERVRAQYF | TRBV2 | many | TRBJ2-5 | TRBD1
TGCAGTGCCCCGGGACAGAGGGTTGATGGCTACACCTTC | CSAPGQRVDGYTF | TRBV20-1 | few | TRBJ1-2 | TRBD1
TGTGCCAGCAGTGAAACCGGGACTAGCGTCGTTGAGCAGTTCTTC | CASSETGTSVVEQFF | TRBV27 | many | TRBJ2-1 | TRBD2
TGTGCCAGCAGTTATGGGCAGGGGGCGAACTTTTACTACGAGCAGTACTTC | CASSYGQGANFYYEQYF | TRBV6-5 | many | TRBJ2-7 | TRBD1
TGTGCCAGCAGCTTATTTAGGCACTATAATTCACCCCTCCACTTT | CASSLFRHYNSPLHF | TRBV7-8 | . | TRBJ1-6 | .
TGTGCCAGCAGTTTAGATGGGGACTTAAAGCAGTACTTC | CASSLDGDLKQYF | TRBV28 | many | TRBJ2-7 | .
TGTGCCAGCAGCTTGGTCGGGACAGCCTATGGCTACACCTTC | CASSLVGTAYGYTF | TRBV5-4 | . | TRBJ1-2 | TRBD1
TGCGCCAGCAATAGGCTACCCACAGATACGCAGTATTTT | CASNRLPTDTQYF | TRBV5-1 | many | TRBJ2-3 | .
TGCGCCAGCAGTGAAGCTAGGGGCGAAGAGACCCAGTACTTC | CASSEARGEETQYF | TRBV10-1 | . | TRBJ2-5 | .
TGTGCCAGCAGCTTTTCCGCTAGCTACACCTTC | CASSFSASYTF | TRBV11-2 | many | TRBJ1-2 | .
TGCAGTGCTAAAGGGACAGCCAATGAAAAACTGTTTTTT | CSAKGTANEKLFF | TRBV20-1 | . | TRBJ1-4 | TRBD1
TGCAGTGCTGGTGGACAGGGGAAGAATGAAAAACTGTTTTTT | CSAGGQGKNEKLFF | TRBV20-1 | many | TRBJ1-4 | TRBD1
TGTGCCAGTAGTATAGGAAGGACTAGCGGGAGTGAGACCCAGTACTTC | CASSIGRTSGSETQYF | TRBV19 | . | TRBJ2-5 | TRBD2
TGTGCCAGCAGCCAAGAACAGGGGACTGAAGCTTTCTTT | CASSQEQGTEAFF | TRBV7-3 | many | TRBJ1-1 | TRBD1
TGTGCCAGCAGCTTAGAGGGGAGCAGAACCGGGGAGCTGTTTTTT | CASSLEGSRTGELFF | TRBV7-2 | many | TRBJ2-2 | .
TGTGCCACCATGTTGGTCTCTGGAAACACCATATATTTT | CATMLVSGNTIYF | TRBV6-1 | few | TRBJ1-3 | .
TGCAGTGCCCCTCCCTCGACGACAGGGGCCAAGCAGTACTTC | CSAPPSTTGAKQYF | TRBV20-1 | few | TRBJ2-7 | TRBD1
TGTGCCACCAGCCGTAGGGGCTATGGCTACACCTTC | CATSRRGYGYTF | TRBV24-1 | . | TRBJ1-2 | .
TGTGCCAGCAGCTACTATCCCGGGGACACCGGGGAGCTGTTTTTT | CASSYYPGDTGELFF | TRBV11-3 | few | TRBJ2-2 | .